This T cell receptor beta chain emerged from a study of cytomegalovirus exposure and HLA in healthy donors. Study-level results: The Asian-associated ancestry cluster reportedly had fewer N-insertions than the roughly 670-donor mean in a later analysis.

Vbeta (60) and Jbeta (13) primers were used in the PCR. The data were produced by immunoSEQ multiplex PCR, yet TCRdb's version contains in-frame clones alone and is incomplete. The sample records more than 100,000 clones, approximately 75% being singletons. The CDR3 loop spans 16 amino acids. Between the trimmed V and J ends, which lost 0 bases and 3 bases, there was a span of 16 bases. Germline CDR1 reads SGHNT; CDR2 reads YYREEE (reference sequence). Concerning this clone: Its target is not known.

Sequencing was done on a sample of PBMCs. The receptor was derived from a male donor in good health and CMV-seronegative. The chain employs TRBV5-4 and TRBJ2-7; D is perhaps TRBD2 (5 bases). CDR3 sequence reads: CASSLDPSRANYEQYF. DNA of the CDR3: TGTGCCAGCAGCTTGGACCCTAGCAGAGCTAACTACGAGCAGTACTTC.